What follows are 24 T cell receptor beta chains derived from one specimen sequenced in a study of response to subunit inactivated influenza vaccine. TCRdb re-called the RT-PCR reads through MiXCR, storing one row per CDR3 protein. The sample holds 860,000 or so distinct CDR3 sequences; around 20% are singletons and the top ten take about 9.4%. The sequences come from PBMCs from blood, collected roughly 5 days after vaccination. These receptors all come from a man aged 45 to 65 who received an inactivated influenza vaccine.

This clonotype showed up just a few times. The V call is TRBV29-1, the J call TRBJ2-3, with a tentative D call TRBD1 (6 bases). V was shortened by 5 bases and J by 2 bases, with 14 bases between the two germline ends. The CDR3 spans 14 residues. Germline V CDR1 and CDR2: SQVTM, ANQGSEA. CDR3 protein: CSVSDSSSTDTQYF. The CDR3 DNA follows: TGCAGCGTTTCGGACAGCTCCTCCACAGATACGCAGTATTTT.

This clonotype appeared a few times. The chain carries TRBV20-1 and TRBJ1-4; D is unclear. The CDR3 covers 13 residues. Germline V gene lookup returns CDR1 DFQATT and CDR2 SNEGSKA (reference sequence). V gave up 0 bases and J gave up 7 bases, with 9 bases separating them. CDR3 amino acids: CSARDTMGEKLFF. DNA of the CDR3: TGCAGTGCTAGAGATACGATGGGTGAAAAACTGTTTTTT.

The gene calls are TRBV5-1 and TRBJ2-2; 8 bases fit TRBD1. With 4 bases clipped from V and 7 bases from J, the junction kept 9 bases outside the gene matches. The length of the CDR3 is 15 residues. The germline V gene encodes CDR1 SGHRS and CDR2 YFSETQ. The CDR3 sequence is CASSTTGEAIGELFF. In nucleotides, the CDR3 is TGCGCCAGCAGCACGACAGGGGAAGCAATCGGGGAGCTGTTTTTT.

The sample holds a few counts of this clonotype. The gene calls are TRBV20-1 and TRBJ2-3; TRBD2 matches 8 bases. In germline, CDR1 is DFQATT, CDR2 SNEGSKA (reference sequence). The junction had 3 bases not matched to a gene; V was cut back by 2 bases and J by 2 bases. This CDR3 is 14 amino acids long. CDR3 amino acids: CSARLAGITDTQYF. In DNA form, the CDR3 reads TGCAGTGCTAGACTAGCGGGTATCACAGATACGCAGTATTTT.

The V gene is TRBV6-5, the J gene TRBJ2-3; 12 bases agree with TRBD2. Germline-derived CDR1 and CDR2 are MNHEY and SVGAGI. The J segment lost 0 bases and the V segment lost 4 bases, leaving 5 bases of the junction unmatched. This CDR3 is built from 17 residues. CDR3 loop: CASSSSGGALSTDTQYF. In DNA form, the CDR3 reads TGTGCCAGCAGTTCTAGCGGGGGGGCTCTAAGCACAGATACGCAGTATTTT.

This chain connects TRBV12-3 or TRBV12-4 to TRBJ2-4, with a weak D call TRBD2 (5 bases). The CDR3 totals 12 residues. V lost 3 bases and J 11 bases, leaving 11 bases between the germline ends. CDR3 nucleotide sequence: TGTGCCAGCAGTTTTCCGGGAAGTTTTCAGTACTTC. Translation gives CASSFPGSFQYF.

This clonotype showed up just a few times. The chain is built from TRBV15 and TRBJ2-7, with 8 positions matching TRBD2. The trim removed 1 base at V and 5 bases at J, leaving 4 bases unmatched. This CDR3 has 14 residues. The germline V gene encodes CDR1 LNHNV and CDR2 YYDKDF (reference sequence). The CDR3 spells CATSRVAGYHEQYF. CDR3 sequence (DNA): TGTGCCACCAGCAGAGTAGCGGGATATCACGAGCAGTACTTC.

This clonotype was seen only a few times. This sequence joins TRBV10-1 and TRBJ2-3; TRBD1 or TRBD2 may be the D gene (6 bases each). The CDR3 loop spans 13 amino acids. V was pared by 6 bases and J by 8 bases, with 15 bases between. Germline lookup yields CDR1 WNHNN and CDR2 SYGVQD (reference sequence). The CDR3 nucleotides are TGCGCCAGCAGCGCCCCAGGGGAGGCTACGCAGTATTTT. It yields the protein CASSAPGEATQYF.

This clonotype has only a few counts. The rearrangement joins TRBV10-1 to TRBJ1-5; tentative D call: TRBD1 (6 bases). The CDR3 consists of 15 residues. V lost 5 bases to trimming and J lost 4 bases, with 15 bases between them. Germline V gives CDR1 WNHNN, CDR2 SYGVQD (reference sequence). The CDR3 loop is CASSLYTGNNQPQHF. CDR3 sequence (DNA): TGCGCCAGCAGTTTGTATACAGGGAATAATCAGCCCCAGCATTTT.

The J gene is TRBJ2-3, the V gene TRBV20-1; 11 nucleotides match TRBD2. The V gene's germline CDR1 is DFQATT and CDR2 SNEGSKA (reference sequence). With 2 bases clipped from V and 5 bases from J, the junction kept 3 bases outside the gene matches. The CDR3 spans 14 residues. CDR3 sequence reads: CSARPGTSGDTQYF. The CDR3 DNA reads as TGCAGTGCTAGACCTGGGACTAGCGGAGATACGCAGTATTTT.

There are a few counts of this clonotype. The CDR3 DNA reads TGTGCCAGCAGCAACCGACAGCGTCTTGGGGATGAGCAGTTCTTC. This encodes CASSNRQRLGDEQFF. The chain is built from TRBV7-8 and TRBJ2-1, with a tentative D call TRBD1 (5 bases). This CDR3 comprises 15 residues. Germline loops: CDR1 SGHVS, CDR2 FQNEAQ. The ends were cut back, 5 bases at V and 8 bases at J, with 19 bases in the middle.

The rearrangement links TRBV6-1 to TRBJ2-7, with D maybe TRBD2 (6 bases). Germline CDR1 is MNHNS and CDR2 is SASEGT. The CDR3 length is 14 residues. V lost 6 bases and J 9 bases, leaving 21 bases between the germline ends. CDR3 coding DNA: TGTGCCAGCAGGGGGGGTACAGGTCCTAAGGGGCAGTACTTC. It codes for CASRGGTGPKGQYF.

The chain carries TRBV25-1 and TRBJ2-3; the D gene could be TRBD1 or TRBD2 (5 bases each). This CDR3 has 13 residues. Trimming stripped 8 bases from V and 0 bases from J, with 9 bases between. Germline V gene data show CDR1 as MGHDK and CDR2 as SYGVNS. The CDR3 reads CASQGRSTDTQYF. CDR3 nucleotides: TGTGCCAGCCAGGGACGGAGCACAGATACGCAGTATTTT.

CDR3 loop: CASSLTAGLQVGYTF. DNA of the CDR3: TGCGCCAGCAGCTTAACGGCAGGCCTCCAGGTTGGCTACACCTTC. The chain has TRBV5-1 and TRBJ1-2; the D is unclear. Trimming cost V 2 bases and J 7 bases, with 18 bases left between them. Germline V lookup: CDR1 SGHRS, CDR2 YFSETQ. This CDR3 comprises 15 residues.

The sample holds a few counts of this clonotype. V usage is TRBV20-1 and J usage is TRBJ2-7, with D tentatively TRBD1 (5 bases). CDR3 length: 15 amino acids. Looked up from germline, CDR1 is DFQATT and CDR2 is SNEGSKA (reference sequence). The V and J ends lost 0 bases and 4 bases respectively, with 16 bases between them. CDR3 sequence: CSARDQTGARYEQYF. The CDR3 DNA reads TGCAGTGCTAGAGATCAAACAGGAGCCAGGTACGAGCAGTACTTC.

This clonotype was detected only a few times. The chain links TRBV20-1 to TRBJ2-7, with D perhaps matching TRBD1 or TRBD2 (5 bases each). This CDR3 spans 14 amino acids. Trimming left V 0 bases short and J 4 bases short, with 13 bases between. Germline V gene sequence: CDR1 DFQATT, CDR2 SNEGSKA (reference sequence). The CDR3 region is CSARDREGFYEQYF. The CDR3 bases are TGCAGTGCTAGAGATCGTGAGGGGTTTTACGAGCAGTACTTC.

This clonotype was detected a few times. The chain employs TRBV10-3 and TRBJ2-3, with 7 nucleotides matching TRBD1. The CDR3 loop spans 18 amino acids. Looked up from germline, CDR1 is ENHRY and CDR2 is SYGVKD. With V trimmed by 0 bases and J by 2 bases, 11 bases remained unmatched. The DNA of the CDR3 is TGTGCCATCAGTGAGTCCGATCGGACAGGCCTTGTCACAGATACGCAGTATTTT. Residues: CAISESDRTGLVTDTQYF.

This clonotype was counted a few times. The V call is TRBV29-1, the J call TRBJ2-2, with D maybe TRBD1 (5 bases). Germline lookup yields CDR1 SQVTM and CDR2 ANQGSEA. This CDR3 has 17 amino acids. V dropped 6 bases and J dropped 8 bases, with 28 bases sitting between them. The CDR3 here is CSVPKVGHIGQGGELFF. The CDR3 nucleotides read TGCAGCGTCCCCAAGGTCGGACACATTGGGCAGGGAGGGGAGCTGTTTTTT.

The chain is built from TRBV7-2 and TRBJ2-7, with TRBD2 identical over 9 bases. The germline CDR1 and CDR2 sequences are SGHTA and FQGNSA. Trimming cost V 4 bases and J 3 bases; bases outside gene matches: 10. The CDR3 runs to 16 residues. The CDR3 region is CASSSAGTSNGYEQYF. The CDR3, as DNA: TGTGCCAGCAGCTCAGCCGGGACTAGCAATGGCTACGAGCAGTACTTC.

The chain couples TRBV4-3 to TRBJ2-7, with D perhaps TRBD2 (5 bases). Germline V gene sequence: CDR1 LGHNA, CDR2 YSLEER. The ends were cut back, 4 bases at V and 3 bases at J, with 10 bases in the middle. This CDR3 has 13 amino acids. The CDR3 DNA reads TGCGCCAGCAGCCCTAGCCCCTACTACGAGCAGTACTTC. Translated, it gives CASSPSPYYEQYF.

The gene calls are TRBV4-2 and TRBJ2-7, with D perhaps given as TRBD1 or TRBD2 (6 bases each). Germline CDR1 LGHNA, CDR2 YNFKEQ. The CDR3 totals 15 residues. The V end lost 0 bases, the J end lost 10 bases, and 19 bases lay between the germline ends. CDR3: CASSQDRPSEGEQYF. The CDR3 coding sequence is TGTGCCAGCAGCCAAGATCGGCCTAGCGAGGGGGAACAGTACTTC.

This clonotype showed up just a few times. The chain recombines TRBV20-1 with TRBJ2-3, with TRBD2 matching 7 bases. Germline CDR1 reads DFQATT; CDR2 reads SNEGSKA (reference sequence). The CDR3 spans 11 residues. J lost 7 bases, V lost 6 bases, and 4 bases had no gene match. The CDR3 region has the DNA TGCAGTGCCCCAAGCGGGAATACGCAGTATTTT. Protein product: CSAPSGNTQYF.

There are a few counts of this clonotype. The chain uses TRBV15 and TRBJ1-5, with D possibly being TRBD1 (6 bases). This CDR3 has 15 amino acids. The germline gives CDR1 LNHNV, CDR2 YYDKDF (reference sequence). V shed 5 bases and J shed 0 bases, with 11 bases lying between them. The CDR3 DNA is TGTGCCACCAGCCGGACAGAGTATAGCAATCAGCCCCAGCATTTT. This encodes CATSRTEYSNQPQHF.

V and J are TRBV7-8 and TRBJ2-3, with D possibly being TRBD1 (6 bases). Germline V gives CDR1 SGHVS, CDR2 FQNEAQ. This CDR3 comprises 14 residues. CDR3 sequence: CAWGHLGRVDTQYF. CDR3 nucleotides: TGTGCTTGGGGACACCTGGGGCGGGTAGATACGCAGTATTTT.